The entry that follows covers one T cell receptor (beta chain) sequence. Its matching antigen is unknown. Pregnant or lactating patients were excluded, as were those with uncontrolled infection or other autoimmune disease. The blood sample dates from first hyperthyroidism diagnosis, preceding any ophthalmopathy symptoms. This CDR3 region has 17 residues. Germline V CDR1 and CDR2: LNHDA, SQIVND (reference sequence). Trimming at V came to 5 bases and at J to 2 bases, leaving 6 bases not matched to a gene. The data originate from a study of T cells in Graves' hyperthyroidism and ophthalmopathy. Background on the study: The initial diagnosis was the point when peripheral blood was collected, ahead of any treatment.

Study-level findings and limits: The model's output predicted ophthalmopathy at a median of roughly 6.9 months prior to onset.

From RNA transcripts, TCR beta CDR3 regions were amplified. Researchers ran a first-round RT-PCR on the TCR CDR3 using the HTBI primer set. TCRdb recomputed calls from the multiplex PCR reads with MiXCR, one row per CDR3 protein. The sample consists of 250,000 to 300,000 distinct CDR3 sequences, 13% of them appearing once. The origin of this receptor is a woman aged 30 to 39 with Graves' hyperthyroidism that later progressed to Graves' ophthalmopathy. Specimen: blood. The chain carries TRBV19 and TRBJ2-6; the match to TRBD1 covers 10 bases. In nucleotides, the CDR3 is TGTGCCAGTAGTCGGGGGACAGGGGACGCTGGGGCCAACGTCCTGACTTTC. Its protein product is CASSRGTGDAGANVLTF.